The text below deals with one T cell receptor beta chain. This CDR3 is built from 17 residues. Trimming removed 0 bases from V and 4 bases from J; junction bases left unmatched: 11. Germline-derived CDR1 and CDR2 are MNHNS and SASEGT. The repertoire was sequenced with immunoSEQ multiplex PCR; TCRdb's copy has only in-frame clones and lacks some. The table includes 25,000 to 30,000 clones, approximately 78% detected once. This entry belongs to a study of human CD4 T cells and Enterobacteriaceae. Sorting took every CD4+ cell except CD45RA+CCR7+CD95- naive cells, reaching over 95% purity. This TCR was sampled from a human donor in good health. Material for sequencing was memory CD4+ T cells from blood. V is TRBV6-1 and J is TRBJ1-2; 7 bases line up with TRBD1. This CDR3 is CASSEALTGRPGYGYTF. The DNA of the CDR3 is TGTGCCAGCAGTGAAGCGCTGACAGGGCGGCCGGGCTATGGCTACACCTTC.